The 19 T cell receptor beta chains below come from one sample, sequenced in a study of a mutant IDH1 vaccine in newly diagnosed glioma. Time point specified: week 47, end of study. All doses held 300 ug of mutant IDH1 20-mer peptide, with topical imiquimod. No antigen has been assigned to these receptors. The protocol was immunoSEQ multiplex PCR, while the TCRdb copy is restricted to in-frame clones and leaves out a portion. The table records 20,000 or so clones, around 82% of them present only once. Specimen: PBMCs, collected from a glioma patient whose treatment included an IDH1 peptide vaccine. Every receptor here comes from a man in his forties or fifties with glioma.

The chain carries TRBV4-1 and TRBJ2-7, with 15 bases that match TRBD2. The CDR3 has 21 residues. CDR1 is MGHRA and CDR2 is YSYEKL in the germline V gene. The ends lost 1 base at V and 0 bases at J; junction bases unmatched: 13. This chain's CDR3 is CASSQVRFGTSGRPISYEQYF. Written as DNA, the CDR3 is TGCGCCAGCAGCCAAGTTCGCTTCGGGACTAGCGGGAGGCCCATCTCCTACGAGCAGTACTTC.

The chain carries TRBV5-1 and TRBJ1-4, with D perhaps TRBD1 (5 bases). The germline V gene has CDR1 SGHRS and CDR2 YFSETQ. The CDR3 contains 15 residues. Between the trimmed V and J ends, which lost 4 bases and 0 bases, there was a span of 10 bases. Here the CDR3 DNA reads TGCGCCAGCAGCGGGGGGGGAGCAACTAATGAAAAACTGTTTTTT. Translating it yields CASSGGGATNEKLFF.

This chain uses TRBV18 with TRBJ2-5; D call uncertain. The CDR3 is 16 amino acids. Germline values: CDR1 KGHSH, CDR2 LQKENI. V lost 3 bases and J 4 bases, leaving 18 bases between the germline ends. CDR3: CASSPFDLGGLETQYF. CDR3 sequence (DNA): TGTGCCAGCTCACCGTTCGACCTCGGTGGCTTAGAGACCCAGTACTTC. Looking up the rest from reference TRBV18 and TRBJ2-5 gives the full variable domain: NAGVMQNPRHLVRRRGQEARLRCSPMKGHSHVYWYRQLPEEGLKFMVYLQKENIIDESGMPKERFSAEFPKEGPSILRIQQVVRGDSAAYFCASSPFDLGGLETQYFGPGTRLLVL.

The rearrangement joins TRBV29-1 to TRBJ2-5; D perhaps matches TRBD2 (5 bases). The DNA end lines up better with TRBJ2-7; the J call may be wrong. CDR1 and CDR2 (germline): SQVTM, ANQGSEA. The CDR3 is made up of 12 amino acids. As DNA, the CDR3 is TGCAGCGTTGTAGGACTCACGTACGAGCAGTACTTC. It specifies CSVVGLTYEQYF.

V gene TRBV5-1 combines with J gene TRBJ2-5; 13 bases align to TRBD2. Per the germline V gene, CDR1 is SGHRS and CDR2 is YFSETQ. This CDR3 comprises 15 residues. With 4 bases clipped from V and 5 bases from J, the junction kept 5 bases outside the gene matches. CDR3 residues: CASSTSGRATETQYF. Written as DNA, the CDR3 is TGCGCCAGCAGCACTAGCGGGAGGGCCACGGAGACCCAGTACTTC.

This chain joins TRBV2 and TRBJ2-1; D possibly uses TRBD1 or TRBD2 (5 bases each). The CDR3 extends over 13 amino acids. Germline CDR1 reads SNHLY; CDR2 reads FYNNEI. Trimming pared 6 bases from V and 9 bases from J, leaving 15 bases between. Written as DNA, the CDR3 is TGTGCCAGCAGGGACGGGGCGCAACGTGAGCAGTTCTTC. It yields the protein CASRDGAQREQFF.

The CDR3 nucleotides are TGTGCCAGCAGCCTACGACTAGCGGGAGCCTCCGAGCAGTACTTC. Its translation is CASSLRLAGASEQYF. The chain is built from TRBV9 and TRBJ2-7; 12 positions match TRBD2. The CDR3 spans 15 residues. V trimming: 4 bases; J trimming: 6 bases; junction bases outside the gene matches: 8. From germline, CDR1 is SGDLS and CDR2 YYNGEE.

The V gene is TRBV27, the J gene TRBJ1-2; 8 nucleotides match TRBD1. After removal of 5 bases from V and 7 bases from J, the junction contained 6 bases not matched to a gene. This CDR3 has 13 amino acids. CDR1 is MNHEY and CDR2 is SMNVEV in the germline V gene (reference sequence). CDR3 amino acids: CASSLRGRSGYTF. CDR3 bases: TGTGCCAGCAGTCTCAGGGGGCGCTCTGGCTACACCTTC.

This clone showed up just once. This CDR3 is CASAGRWNEKLFF. As DNA, the CDR3 is TGCGCCAGCGCGGGACGGTGGAATGAAAAACTGTTTTTT. This rearrangement joins TRBV5-1 to TRBJ1-4, with D tentatively TRBD1 (5 bases). CDR3 length: 13 residues. Per germline, CDR1 SGHRS and CDR2 YFSETQ. Trimming shortened V by 7 bases and J by 5 bases, and 12 bases separated the two germline ends. Variable domain in full (rest from reference TRBV5-1 and TRBJ1-4): KAGVTQTPRYLIKTRGQQVTLSCSPISGHRSVSWYQQTPGQGLQFLFEYFSETQRNKGNFPGRFSGRQFSNSRSEMNVSTLELGDSALYLCASAGRWNEKLFFGSGTQLSVL.

This rearrangement joins TRBV6-5 to TRBJ1-5; 7 bases line up with TRBD1. Germline V CDR1 and CDR2: MNHEY, SVGAGI. After removal of 4 bases from V and 3 bases from J, the junction contained 6 bases not matched to a gene. The CDR3 is made up of 15 amino acids. The CDR3 loop is CASSFKQGNNQPQHF. CDR3 sequence (DNA): TGTGCCAGCAGTTTCAAACAGGGGAACAATCAGCCCCAGCATTTT.

V usage is TRBV4-1 and J usage is TRBJ2-3; D could derive from TRBD1 or TRBD2 (5 bases each). Per the germline V gene, CDR1 is MGHRA and CDR2 is YSYEKL. V was shortened by 0 bases and J by 0 bases, with 10 bases between the two germline ends. This CDR3 contains 16 residues. The CDR3 DNA reads as TGCGCCAGCAGCCAAGACCAGGGACGAAGCACAGATACGCAGTATTTT. Translation gives CASSQDQGRSTDTQYF.

J is TRBJ2-1 and V is TRBV6-5; D not certain. Per germline, CDR1 MNHEY and CDR2 SVGAGI. The V end lost 0 bases, the J end lost 4 bases, and 10 bases lay between the germline ends. The CDR3 is made up of 15 amino acids. CDR3 residues: CASSYSGATYNEQFF. DNA for the CDR3: TGTGCCAGCAGTTACTCGGGCGCGACTTACAATGAGCAGTTCTTC.

The rearrangement uses TRBV10-3 and TRBJ2-7; D may be TRBD1 (6 bases). The V gene's germline CDR1 is ENHRY and CDR2 SYGVKD. This CDR3 is built from 15 residues. V was cut by 2 bases and J by 0 bases, with 11 bases left in between. CDR3 residues: CAISEAGTRSYEQYF. CDR3 in DNA: TGTGCCATCAGTGAGGCCGGGACACGCTCCTACGAGCAGTACTTC.

This chain joins TRBV14 and TRBJ2-3, with 9 bases lining up with TRBD1. This CDR3 is built from 16 residues. V shed 3 bases and J 3 bases; nucleotides not matched to a gene: 7. Germline assignment: CDR1 SGHDN and CDR2 FVKESK. CDR3 region: CASSHIQGAGTDTQYF. The CDR3 bases are TGTGCCAGCAGCCATATACAGGGGGCTGGGACAGATACGCAGTATTTT.

The chain links TRBV5-1 to TRBJ1-2; D remains ambiguous. This CDR3 spans 11 amino acids. V was trimmed by 4 bases and J by 3 bases, leaving 4 bases between them. Germline CDR1 and CDR2: SGHRS and YFSETQ. Here the CDR3 reads CASSPDYGYTF. The DNA for the CDR3 is TGCGCCAGCAGCCCCGACTATGGCTACACCTTC.

Only a few counts were recorded for this clone. The gene calls are TRBV19 and TRBJ1-4; D is ambiguous. The length of the CDR3 is 14 residues. V was trimmed by 7 bases and J by 8 bases, leaving 17 bases between them. The germline gives CDR1 LNHDA, CDR2 SQIVND (reference sequence). The CDR3 sequence: CASTAGGFWEKLFF. In nucleotides, the CDR3 is TGTGCCAGTACCGCGGGAGGTTTTTGGGAAAAACTGTTTTTT.

The genes are TRBV28 and TRBJ2-7; no clear D. CDR1 and CDR2 (germline): MDHEN, SYDVKM. The CDR3 is 12 amino acids. V lost 8 bases to trimming and J lost 3 bases, with 11 bases between them. CDR3 loop: CASGRLGYEQYF. As DNA, the CDR3 is TGTGCCAGCGGCCGCCTTGGCTACGAGCAGTACTTC.

The chain uses TRBV6-5 and TRBJ1-1; no reliable D call. Germline V gene lookup returns CDR1 MNHEY and CDR2 SVGAGI. The V and J ends lost 7 bases and 2 bases respectively, with 11 bases between them. This CDR3 spans 13 amino acids. CDR3 loop: CASTVTFNTEAFF. In DNA, the CDR3 is TGTGCCAGCACCGTTACGTTTAACACTGAAGCTTTCTTT.

This chain joins TRBV4-1 and TRBJ2-7, with a possible D match to TRBD1 (5 bases). The CDR3 covers 14 residues. V gave up 6 bases and J gave up 3 bases, with 15 bases separating them. Per germline, CDR1 MGHRA and CDR2 YSYEKL. The CDR3: CASRMTESNYEQYF. Written as DNA, the CDR3 is TGCGCCAGCAGGATGACAGAATCTAACTACGAGCAGTACTTC.